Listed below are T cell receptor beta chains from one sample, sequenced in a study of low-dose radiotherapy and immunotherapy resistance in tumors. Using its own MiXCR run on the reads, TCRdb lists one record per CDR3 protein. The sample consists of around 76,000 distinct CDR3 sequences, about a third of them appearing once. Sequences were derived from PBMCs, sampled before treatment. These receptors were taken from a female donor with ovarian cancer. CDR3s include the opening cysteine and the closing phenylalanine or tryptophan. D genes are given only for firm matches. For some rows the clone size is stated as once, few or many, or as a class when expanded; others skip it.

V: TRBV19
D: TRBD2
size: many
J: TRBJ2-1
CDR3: CASSGGLAGGRNEQFF
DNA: TGTGCCAGTAGTGGAGGACTAGCGGGGGGGCGGAATGAGCAGTTCTTC

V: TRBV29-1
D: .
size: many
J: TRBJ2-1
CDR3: CSVRILKTGLVSNEQFF
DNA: TGCAGCGTCAGAATCCTAAAGACAGGCCTTGTGAGCAATGAGCAGTTCTTC

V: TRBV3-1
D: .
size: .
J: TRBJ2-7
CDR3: CASSPLGQRSYEQYF
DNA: TGTGCCAGCAGCCCCCTCGGACAACGCTCCTACGAGCAGTACTTC

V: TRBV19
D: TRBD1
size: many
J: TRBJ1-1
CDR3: CASSPGQGRRTEAFF
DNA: TGTGCCAGTAGTCCCGGACAGGGGCGAAGGACTGAAGCTTTCTTT

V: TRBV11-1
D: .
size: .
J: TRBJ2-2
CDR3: CASRGNANTGELFF
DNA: TGCGCCAGCAGAGGCAATGCGAACACCGGGGAGCTGTTTTTT

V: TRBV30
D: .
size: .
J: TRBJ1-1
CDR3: CAWRRAQWNTEAFF
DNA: TGTGCCTGGAGGCGGGCACAGTGGAACACTGAAGCTTTCTTT

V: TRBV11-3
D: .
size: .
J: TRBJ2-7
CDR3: CASSLREGRVSTYEQYF
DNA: TGTGCCAGCAGCTTGCGCGAGGGCAGGGTTTCAACTTACGAGCAGTACTTC

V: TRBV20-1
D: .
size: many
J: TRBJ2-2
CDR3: CSARGAGELFF
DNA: TGCAGTGCTAGGGGGGCCGGGGAGCTGTTTTTT

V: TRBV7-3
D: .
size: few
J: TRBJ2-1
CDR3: CASSDLNYNEQFF
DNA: TGTGCCAGCAGCGACCTTAACTACAATGAGCAGTTCTTC

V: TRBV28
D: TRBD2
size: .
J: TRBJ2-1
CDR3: CASRAGGGGYNEQFF
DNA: TGTGCCAGCCGAGCTGGGGGGGGAGGGTACAATGAGCAGTTCTTC

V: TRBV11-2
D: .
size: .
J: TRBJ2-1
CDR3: CASSFRDEQFF
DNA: TGTGCCAGCAGCTTTCGGGATGAGCAGTTCTTC

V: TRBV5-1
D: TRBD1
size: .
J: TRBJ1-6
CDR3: CASSLFGQGDSPLHF
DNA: TGCGCCAGCAGTTTGTTTGGACAGGGGGATTCACCCCTCCACTTT

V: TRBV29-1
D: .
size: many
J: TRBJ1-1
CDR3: CSVDRGDRWNTEAFF
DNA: TGCAGCGTTGATAGGGGAGACAGATGGAACACTGAAGCTTTCTTT

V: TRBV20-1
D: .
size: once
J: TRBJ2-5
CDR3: CSARDQVYQETQYF
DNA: TGCAGTGCTAGAGATCAAGTGTACCAAGAGACCCAGTACTTC

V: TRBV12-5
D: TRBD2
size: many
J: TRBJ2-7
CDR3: CASGIWLAGALYEQYF
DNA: TGTGCTAGTGGTATCTGGCTAGCGGGAGCGCTCTACGAGCAGTACTTC

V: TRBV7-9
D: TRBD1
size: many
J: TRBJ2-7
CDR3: CASSQTGTGKDYEQYF
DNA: TGTGCCAGCAGCCAAACCGGGACAGGAAAAGATTACGAGCAGTACTTC

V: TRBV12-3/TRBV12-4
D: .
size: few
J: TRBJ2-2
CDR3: CASSFAAGPNTGELFF
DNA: TGTGCCAGCAGTTTCGCGGCGGGGCCGAACACCGGGGAGCTGTTTTTT

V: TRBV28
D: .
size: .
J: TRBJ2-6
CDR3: CASDSGVSISGANVLTF
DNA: TGTGCCAGCGATTCGGGGGTGTCGATATCTGGGGCCAACGTCCTGACTTTC

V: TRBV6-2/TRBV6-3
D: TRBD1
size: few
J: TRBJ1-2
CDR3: CASSLDRGGNGYTF
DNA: TGTGCCAGCAGCCTGGACAGGGGAGGGAATGGCTACACCTTC

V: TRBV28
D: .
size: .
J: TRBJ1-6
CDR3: CASSFRGSPLHF
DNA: TGTGCCAGCAGTTTTAGGGGCTCACCCCTCCACTTT

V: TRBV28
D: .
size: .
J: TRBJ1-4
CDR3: CASSPIGLTNEKLFF
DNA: TGTGCCAGCAGTCCGATTGGACTTACTAATGAAAAACTGTTTTTT

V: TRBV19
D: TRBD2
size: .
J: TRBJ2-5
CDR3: CASSKKRGGPETQYF
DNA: TGTGCCAGTAGTAAGAAGCGGGGGGGCCCTGAGACCCAGTACTTC

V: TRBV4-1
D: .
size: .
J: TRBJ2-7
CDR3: CASSPVPIIKGSYEQYF
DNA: TGCGCCAGCAGCCCGGTCCCCATCATCAAGGGCTCCTACGAGCAGTACTTC

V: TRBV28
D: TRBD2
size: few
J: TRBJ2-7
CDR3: CATRGLVYEQYF
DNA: TGTGCGACCAGAGGACTAGTGTACGAGCAGTACTTC

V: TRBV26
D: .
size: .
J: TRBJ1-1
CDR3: CASSFGTGGNTEAFF
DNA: TGTGCCAGCAGTTTTGGGACAGGCGGGAACACTGAAGCTTTCTTT

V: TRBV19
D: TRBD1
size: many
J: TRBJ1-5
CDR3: CASSPDYTTGDGRNQPQHF
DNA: TGTGCCAGTAGTCCTGACTACACGACAGGGGATGGTCGCAATCAGCCCCAGCATTTT

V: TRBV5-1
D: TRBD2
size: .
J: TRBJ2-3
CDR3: CASSRTTSGGTDTQYF
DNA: TGCGCCAGCAGCCGGACGACTAGCGGGGGGACAGATACGCAGTATTTT

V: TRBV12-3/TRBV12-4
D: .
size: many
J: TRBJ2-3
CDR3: CASSPGHTQYF
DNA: TGTGCCAGCAGCCCAGGACATACGCAGTATTTT

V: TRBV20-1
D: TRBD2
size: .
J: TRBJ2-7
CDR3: CSATPGTSGYEQYF
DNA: TGCAGTGCTACCCCCGGGACTAGCGGCTACGAGCAGTACTTC

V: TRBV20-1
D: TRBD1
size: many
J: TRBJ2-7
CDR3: CSASPDRAGSEQYF
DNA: TGCAGTGCTAGTCCGGACAGGGCTGGCTCCGAGCAGTACTTC

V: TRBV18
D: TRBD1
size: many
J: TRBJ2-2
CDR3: CASSPRTGAGELFF
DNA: TGTGCCAGCTCACCACGGACAGGGGCAGGCGAGCTGTTTTTT